This TCR beta chain was observed in a study of control samples from healthy donors and cancer patients. Germline CDR1 GTSNPN, CDR2 SVGIG (reference sequence). V gave up 0 bases and J gave up 2 bases; unmatched junction bases: 10. The CDR3 length is 19 residues. Only in-frame clones appear in the TCRdb table, and some are missing; sequencing was by immunoSEQ multiplex PCR. The sample contains over 85,000 clones, approximately 84% of which appear only once. The sequence came from a man between 70 and 80 years old with lung cancer. Material for sequencing was PBMCs. The V call is TRBV30, the J call TRBJ2-2, with TRBD2 identical over 12 bases. In DNA, the CDR3 is TGTGCCTGGAGTGTGGGACCTGGACTAGCGGGGCGTAACACCGGGGAGCTGTTTTTT. This sequence encodes CAWSVGPGLAGRNTGELFF.